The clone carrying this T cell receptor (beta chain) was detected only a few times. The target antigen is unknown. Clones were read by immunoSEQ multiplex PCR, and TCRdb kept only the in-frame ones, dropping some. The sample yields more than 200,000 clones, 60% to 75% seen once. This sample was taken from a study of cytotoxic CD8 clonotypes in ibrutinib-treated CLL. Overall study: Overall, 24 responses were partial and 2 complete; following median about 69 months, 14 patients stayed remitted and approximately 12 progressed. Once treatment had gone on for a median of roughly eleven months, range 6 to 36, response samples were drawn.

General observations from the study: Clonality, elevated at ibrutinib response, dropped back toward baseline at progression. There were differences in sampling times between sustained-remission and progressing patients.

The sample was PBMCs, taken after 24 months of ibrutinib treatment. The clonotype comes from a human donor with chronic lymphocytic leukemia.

Here the CDR3 reads CASSQDGDLGYEQYF. CDR3 DNA: TGCGCCAGCAGCCAAGATGGAGATCTAGGCTACGAGCAGTACTTC. The chain employs TRBV4-1 and TRBJ2-7; D ambiguous. The CDR3 covers 15 residues. Trimming took 0 bases from V and 3 from J, leaving 12 bases between them. Germline CDR1 MGHRA, CDR2 YSYEKL.